These 2 T cell receptor beta chains share one sample of origin, sequenced in a study of tumor and adjacent non-tumor tissue in lung cancer. This sample's RNA came from whole unsorted tissue. TCRbeta libraries were built with three rounds of nested PCR, modified from ARM-PCR. TCRdb recomputed calls from the multiplex PCR reads with MiXCR, one row per CDR3 protein. The sample consists of approximately 130,000 distinct CDR3 sequences, around three fifths of them appearing once. Material for sequencing was lung tumor tissue. These receptors all come from a man aged 25 to 45 with non-small cell lung cancer.

About this clonotype: Lacking the conserved final phenylalanine or tryptophan, this CDR3 likely reflects a read error. This sequence joins TRBV11-3 and TRBJ2-4; the D is unclear. The CDR3 runs to 15 residues. Germline lookup yields CDR1 SGHNT and CDR2 YENEEA. The CDR3: CAGSLGSIAKNIQYL. The CDR3 DNA sequence: TGTGCCGGCAGCTTAGGGTCCATAGCCAAAAACATTCAGTACCTC.

This clonotype has only one observation. Given a much more abundant clone one base away, this may be a read error. This rearrangement joins TRBV6-5 to TRBJ2-7; perhaps TRBD2 as D (6 bases). In germline, CDR1 is MNHEY, CDR2 SVGAGI. Trimming stripped 5 bases from V and 3 bases from J, with 20 bases between. The CDR3 is 16 amino acids. CDR3 loop: CASSASGTCGHYEQYF. Here the CDR3 DNA reads TGTGCCAGCAGTGCGTCCGGGACTTGCGGACACTACGAGCAGTACTTC.